This note documents a single TCR beta chain sequence. The data stem from a study of blood T cell repertoires in COVID-19. Generated by immunoSEQ multiplex PCR, the TCRdb table keeps only in-frame clones and is missing some. The table has approximately 130,000 clones, 84% seen once. This CDR3 is built from 13 residues. The chain joins TRBV7-5 to TRBJ2-7; TRBD2, as called in the table, went unchecked against the DNA. TRBV7-5 is listed as a pseudogene. The sample consisted of peripheral blood. The sequence was collected from a human donor in a cohort sampled during active COVID-19. CDR3 residues: CARSTPGGGKQYF. CDR3 DNA: TGTGCCAGAAGCACCCCCGGGGGGGGAAAGCAGTACTTC.